This TCR beta chain comes out of a study of blood T cells in healthy people across ages. Per-sample yields of isolated PBMCs were at least 6.5 million. For this clonotype: Its target is unknown.

The CDR3 loop spans 14 amino acids. Trimming left V 2 bases short and J 7 bases short, with 11 bases between. Germline-derived CDR1 and CDR2 are SNHLY and FYNNEI. Points from the study as a whole: Diversity figures based on one million T cells were deemed too low. Age showed a roughly linear inverse relationship with TCR beta diversity per million T cells.

The second PCR ran about 6 to 12 cycles with a sample-barcoded 5' primer and J-beta primers. TCRdb reprocessed the 5' RACE reads via MiXCR and lists one record per CDR3 protein. Of about 1.1 million distinct CDR3 sequences listed, about two fifths were seen once; the top ten hold 10% to 15%. This chain links TRBV2 with TRBJ1-4; possibly TRBD1 for D (5 bases). Input material: blood. This sequence was found in a man aged 18 to 35 in good health. The CDR3 protein is CASSESRDGEKLFF. CDR3 nucleotides: TGTGCCAGCAGTGAATCCAGGGATGGTGAAAAACTGTTTTTT.